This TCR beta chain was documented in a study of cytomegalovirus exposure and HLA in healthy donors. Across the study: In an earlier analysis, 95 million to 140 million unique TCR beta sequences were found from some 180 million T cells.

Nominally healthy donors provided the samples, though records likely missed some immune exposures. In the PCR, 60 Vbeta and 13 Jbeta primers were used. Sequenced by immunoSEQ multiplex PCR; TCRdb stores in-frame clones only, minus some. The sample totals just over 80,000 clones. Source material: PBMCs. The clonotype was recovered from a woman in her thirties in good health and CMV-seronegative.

CDR3 DNA: TGTGCCAGCAGCCAAGGTCCAGGAAGGGGAAACACCATATATTTT. This gives the protein CASSQGPGRGNTIYF. The V and J genes are TRBV4-2 and TRBJ1-3; D is unresolved. The CDR3 covers 15 residues. Germline loops: CDR1 LGHNA, CDR2 YNFKEQ. The V gene lost 1 base and the J gene lost 4 bases, with 11 bases spanning the gap.